This is a list of T cell receptor beta chains from one sample in a study of TIL therapy for anti-PD-1-resistant metastatic lung cancer. TCRdb's table, derived via immunoSEQ multiplex PCR, lists solely in-frame clones and lacks some. The table lists 35,000 to 55,000 clones, 70% to 80% of them singletons. Source: blood, taken at baseline. The receptors here all came from a man between 65 and 79 years old with non-small cell lung cancer. Each CDR3 is given with its conserved first and last residue.

TRBJ2-1 TRBV7-2 CASSRRDGPGGFF
TRBJ2-1 TRBV9 CASSKGLADTYNEQFF
TRBJ2-1 TRBV7-3 CASSPETSGRLGNEQFF
TRBJ1-5 TRBV30 CAWSVLGAGQPQHF
TRBJ2-1 TRBV9 CASSVALGQGDNEQFF
TRBJ2-3 TRBV27 CASSFGVSTDTQYF
TRBJ1-5 TRBV28 CASSRGNGNQPQHF
TRBJ2-5 TRBV29-1 CSVEGQGAETQYF
- TRBV23-1 CASSHYSPYEQYF
TRBJ2-1 TRBV7-9 CASSPPAGWIYNEQFF
TRBJ1-1 TRBV19 CASSIGGGTEAFF
TRBJ2-3 TRBV7-2 CASSSQVAGSSTDTQYF
TRBJ2-1 TRBV19 CASRIRVSEGDNEQFF
TRBJ2-5 TRBV6-1 CASSGLTGFQETQYF
TRBJ2-5 TRBV5-1 CASSPRTGETQYF
TRBJ1-2 TRBV6-5 CASSYSARQGNGYTF
TRBJ1-4 TRBV29-1 CSVVRGGEKLFF
TRBJ2-7 TRBV5-1 CASSTGTMTYEQYF
TRBJ2-7 TRBV28 CASSPLEGLAGAYEQYF
TRBJ2-1 TRBV19 CARKPRVGEQFF
TRBJ1-6 TRBV5-4 CASSFGVSLDSPLHF
TRBJ2-2 TRBV25-1 CASSDRRTKPSNTGELFF
TRBJ2-7 TRBV5-1 CASSLSEGGDAYEQYF
TRBJ2-5 TRBV5-1 CASSPGGDYQETQYF
TRBJ2-3 TRBV6-1 CASSGLAGGPDTQYF
TRBJ2-7 TRBV6-5 CASSISWLGEQYF
TRBJ1-1 TRBV6-4 CASKRETNTEAFF
TRBJ1-1 TRBV5-1 CASSQPGAGEAFF
TRBJ2-2 TRBV6-1 CASRWTGVETGELFF
TRBJ2-7 TRBV28 CASSLGGGGYREQYF
TRBJ2-7 TRBV11-1 CASSLGARDYEQYF
TRBJ2-7 TRBV6-6 CASSYWGVGSYEQYF
TRBJ2-3 TRBV10-3 CAISRKGGLAADTQYF
TRBJ1-6 TRBV6-5 CASSYMDRDHSPLHF
TRBJ2-7 TRBV28 CASTQQGLYEQYF
TRBJ2-1 TRBV5-1 CASSVSPGQGPYNEQFF
TRBJ1-1 TRBV28 CASSTDRAFFAEAFF
TRBJ1-5 TRBV6-1 CASSEVTPNQPQHF
TRBJ1-1 TRBV28 CASSSGGLNTEAFF
- TRBV7-9 CASSLQVTYEQYF
TRBJ1-1 TRBV19 CASSSGTEAFF
TRBJ2-1 TRBV7-9 CASSPTSYEQFF
TRBJ1-1 TRBV2 CASSGQGGNTEAFF
TRBJ2-5 TRBV7-2 CASSLVRETQYF
TRBJ2-5 TRBV27 CASSLDSGQETQYF
TRBJ2-7 TRBV28 CASSPPYSGIHEQYF
TRBJ1-6 TRBV9 CASSVNDSPINSPLHF
TRBJ2-2 TRBV1 CTSRVNGNTGELFF
TRBJ2-5 TRBV18 CASSAGYQETQYF
TRBJ2-5 TRBV9 CASSVDKTEETQYF
TRBJ1-1 TRBV6-5 CASTDRDEAFF
TRBJ2-1 TRBV7-7 CASSLASGRAGEQFF
TRBJ1-2 TRBV28 CASSLEAGIGYTF
TRBJ1-1 TRBV7-8 CASSVTQNTEAFF
TRBJ1-2 TRBV7-8 CASSLDSGGDYGYTF
TRBJ2-3 TRBV27 CASSSGFRGDTQYF
TRBJ2-7 TRBV29-1 CSVSRGLAGGTYEQYF
TRBJ1-5 TRBV19 CASLHGNGNQPQHF
TRBJ2-5 TRBV7-8 CASSVQPGAETQYF